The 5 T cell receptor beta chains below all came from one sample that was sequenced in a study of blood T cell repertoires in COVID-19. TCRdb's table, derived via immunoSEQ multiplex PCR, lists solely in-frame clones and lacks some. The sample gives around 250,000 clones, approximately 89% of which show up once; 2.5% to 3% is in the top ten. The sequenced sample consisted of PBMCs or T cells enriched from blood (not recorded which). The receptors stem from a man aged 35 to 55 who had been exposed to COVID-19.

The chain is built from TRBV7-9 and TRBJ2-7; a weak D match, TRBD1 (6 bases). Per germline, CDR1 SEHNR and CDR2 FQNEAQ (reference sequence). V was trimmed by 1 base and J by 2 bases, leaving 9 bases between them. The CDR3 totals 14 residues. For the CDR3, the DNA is TGTGCCAGCAGCTTAGTGGCAGGGGCCTACGAGCAGTACTTC. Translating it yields CASSLVAGAYEQYF.

The CDR3 nucleotides are TGTGCCAGCAGCTTAGCGGGACAGGGGATTACCCGCTCCTACGAGCAGTACTTC. Translation gives CASSLAGQGITRSYEQYF. J is TRBJ2-7 and V is TRBV11-2; 10 bases are a match to TRBD1. CDR1 and CDR2 from the germline V gene are SGHAT and FQNNGV. Unmatched junction bases numbered 9, after V lost 1 base and J lost 0 bases. The CDR3 sequence is 18 residues long.

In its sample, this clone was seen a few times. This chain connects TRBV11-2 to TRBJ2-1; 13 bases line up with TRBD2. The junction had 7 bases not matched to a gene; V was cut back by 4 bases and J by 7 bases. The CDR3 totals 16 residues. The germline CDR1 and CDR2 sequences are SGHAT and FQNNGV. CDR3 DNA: TGTGCCAGCAGCTCCCGGACTAGCGGGAGTTTGAATGAGCAGTTCTTC. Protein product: CASSSRTSGSLNEQFF.

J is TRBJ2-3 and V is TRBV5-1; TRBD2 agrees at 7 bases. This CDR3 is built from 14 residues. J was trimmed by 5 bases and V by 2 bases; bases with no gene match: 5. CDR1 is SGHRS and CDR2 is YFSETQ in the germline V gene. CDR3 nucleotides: TGCGCCAGCAGCTTCGGCGGGAGTTTAGATACGCAGTATTTT. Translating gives CASSFGGSLDTQYF.

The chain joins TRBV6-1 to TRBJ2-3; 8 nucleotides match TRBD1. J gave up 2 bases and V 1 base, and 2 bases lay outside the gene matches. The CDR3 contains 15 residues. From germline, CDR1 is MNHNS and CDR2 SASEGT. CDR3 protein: CASSEGQGATDTQYF. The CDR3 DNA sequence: TGTGCCAGCAGTGAAGGTCAGGGGGCCACAGATACGCAGTATTTT.